This T cell receptor (beta chain) was recovered during a study of T cell responses to AZD1222 COVID-19 vaccine. Remarks on this clone: The antigen remains unidentified.

Regarding the study as a whole: Spike-specific TCR breadth and depth were elevated following two AZD1222 doses. As reported, nearly half of all spike-specific TCRs target variant regions that are unmutated.

CDR1 LGHNA and CDR2 YNFKEQ come from the germline V gene. V was clipped by 3 bases and J by 4 bases; unmatched bases: 11. The CDR3 sequence is 20 residues long. Measured with immunoSEQ multiplex PCR; TCRdb has only the in-frame clones, and not every one. Here the sample spans 150,000 to 200,000 clones, about 90% being singletons. The sample was peripheral blood, taken 28 days after the second AZD1222 dose. This sequence originates from an adult who received the AZD1222 COVID-19 vaccine. The chain combines TRBV4-2 with TRBJ2-2; 16 bases agree with TRBD2. The CDR3 sequence: CASSHPGTSGGAMSTGELFF. In DNA form, the CDR3 reads TGTGCCAGCAGCCACCCCGGGACTAGCGGGGGGGCGATGTCCACCGGGGAGCTGTTTTTT.